This T cell receptor (beta chain) was recorded in a study of T cell responses to AZD1222 COVID-19 vaccine. The method was immunoSEQ multiplex PCR; TCRdb's version includes in-frame clones alone and lacks a portion of them. The sample has 140,000 to 150,000 clones, roughly 88% seen once. Germline-derived CDR1 and CDR2 are SGHNT and YYREEE (reference sequence). CDR3 length: 16 amino acids. J was trimmed by 3 bases and V by 4 bases; bases with no gene match: 8. Details on this clone: Its antigen remains unknown.

Regarding the study as a whole: Clonal diversity was possibly underestimated; the donors were predominantly white British and more often female. The peak T cell response came first, and repertoires were sampled only after it.

The sequenced sample was peripheral blood, obtained 28 days after the second dose of the MenACWY control vaccine. The J gene is TRBJ2-3, the V gene TRBV5-4; 10 bases match TRBD2. The receptor was isolated from an adult who received the MenACWY meningococcal vaccine as a control. The CDR3 protein is CASSPGLAGETDTQYF. The CDR3 DNA reads as TGTGCCAGCAGCCCCGGGCTAGCGGGAGAGACAGATACGCAGTATTTT.